This section outlines one T cell receptor beta chain sequence together with its context. Its target is unknown. Germline is not matched at one junction end, which may reflect a read error. This sample was taken from a study of molecular identifiers for immune sequencing clone quantification. Broader study findings: Spiked Jurkat TCR RNA originating from one cell could reportedly be identified amid about a million naive cells.

Previously published methods and listed TCR primers were used for the bulk TCR libraries. TCRdb called the PCR reads again in MiXCR, with one record for every CDR3 protein. Of about 86,000 distinct CDR3 sequences in the sample, roughly 25% were seen once. Sorting selected naive CD8 T cells with a CD8+CD4-CCR7+CD45RA+ phenotype. This CDR3 has 15 amino acids. The germline V gene encodes CDR1 MDHEN and CDR2 SYDVKM. Specimen: naive CD8+ T cells from blood, with Jurkat cell RNA spiked in. Stated subset: FACS-sorted CD8+CD4-CCR7+CD45RA+ naive T cells. This chain joins TRBV28 and TRBJ2-3; 8 bases map to TRBD2. This receptor was identified in a human donor in good health. Some libraries in this study had Jurkat cell RNA spiked in. This chain's CDR3 is CARKERESPTDMQYF. The CDR3 coding sequence is TGTGCCAGGAAGGAGCGGGAGAGCCCGACAGATATGCAGTATTTT.